This is a list of T cell receptor beta chains from one sample in a study of cytomegalovirus exposure and HLA in healthy donors. TCRdb's table, derived via immunoSEQ multiplex PCR, lists solely in-frame clones and lacks some. Among 90,000 or so clones listed, just under 80% were seen once. The sample taken for sequencing was PBMCs. The receptors come from a woman aged 35 to 49 in good health and CMV-seronegative. CDR3s include the opening cysteine and the closing phenylalanine or tryptophan. D genes are given only for firm matches. Clone sizes are given selectively: once, few, many, or a class where the clone is expanded.

J: TRBJ2-5
V: TRBV5-3
size: .
D: TRBD1
CDR3: CARSLNAYREGQGLCETQYF
DNA: TGTGCCAGAAGCCTGAATGCCTACAGAGAAGGACAGGGGTTGTGTGAGACCCAGTACTTC

J: TRBJ1-1
V: TRBV4-1
size: few
D: .
CDR3: CASSFGGVNTEAFF
DNA: TGCGCCAGCAGCTTCGGGGGGGTGAACACTGAAGCTTTCTTT

J: TRBJ1-1
V: TRBV7-9
size: .
D: TRBD1
CDR3: CASSLSIGTGETEAFF
DNA: TGTGCCAGCAGCTTAAGTATTGGGACAGGGGAAACTGAAGCTTTCTTT

J: TRBJ2-7
V: TRBV29-1
size: .
D: .
CDR3: CSVDGVGYEQYF
DNA: TGCAGCGTCGACGGGGTGGGCTACGAGCAGTACTTC

J: TRBJ2-3
V: TRBV6-5
size: once
D: TRBD1
CDR3: CASSSGQALTDTQYF
DNA: TGTGCCAGCAGTTCCGGACAGGCTTTGACGGATACGCAGTATTTT

J: TRBJ1-1
V: TRBV28
size: .
D: .
CDR3: CASSSGASVAFF
DNA: TGTGCCAGCAGTTCAGGGGCGAGCGTAGCTTTCTTT

J: TRBJ1-2
V: TRBV2
size: .
D: .
CDR3: CASRVGIGNYGYTF
DNA: TGTGCCAGCAGGGTAGGCATCGGGAACTATGGCTACACCTTC

J: TRBJ2-1
V: TRBV7-9
size: .
D: .
CDR3: CASSTSGEQFF
DNA: TGTGCCAGCTCTACTAGTGGTGAGCAGTTCTTC

J: TRBJ2-7
V: TRBV1
size: .
D: .
CDR3: CTSSPLAGGRRDEQYF
DNA: TGCACCAGCAGCCCACTAGCGGGAGGAAGGCGCGACGAGCAGTACTTC

J: TRBJ1-1
V: TRBV28
size: .
D: .
CDR3: CASSINLPSEAFF
DNA: TGTGCCAGCTCTATCAACCTCCCAAGCGAAGCTTTCTTT

J: TRBJ2-5
V: TRBV15
size: .
D: TRBD1
CDR3: CATSTDRGTQETQYF
DNA: TGTGCCACCAGCACGGACAGGGGTACGCAGGAGACCCAGTACTTC

J: TRBJ2-1
V: TRBV5-1
size: .
D: .
CDR3: CASNRGGFNEQFF
DNA: TGCGCCAGCAACAGGGGGGGTTTCAATGAGCAGTTCTTC

J: TRBJ1-2
V: TRBV6-5
size: .
D: TRBD1
CDR3: CASSSGTGGYTF
DNA: TGTGCCAGCAGTTCCGGGACAGGCGGCTACACCTTC

J: TRBJ1-2
V: TRBV7-2
size: .
D: .
CDR3: CASSAGGFGDYGYTF
DNA: TGTGCCAGCAGCGCAGGAGGGTTCGGGGACTATGGCTACACCTTC

J: TRBJ2-1
V: TRBV19
size: .
D: .
CDR3: CASSILSGSNEQFF
DNA: TGTGCCAGTAGTATTCTCTCCGGGAGTAATGAGCAGTTCTTC

J: TRBJ1-4
V: TRBV28
size: .
D: .
CDR3: CASSALRDATNEKLFF
DNA: TGTGCCAGCAGTGCGTTGAGGGATGCAACTAATGAAAAACTGTTTTTT

J: TRBJ2-5
V: TRBV4-2
size: .
D: TRBD2
CDR3: CASSQGHSGSGQETQYF
DNA: TGTGCCAGCAGCCAAGGTCATAGCGGGAGCGGGCAAGAGACCCAGTACTTC

J: TRBJ1-1
V: TRBV5-1
size: .
D: .
CDR3: CASSNGQPNTEAFF
DNA: TGCGCCAGCAGCAACGGACAGCCGAACACTGAAGCTTTCTTT

J: TRBJ2-7
V: TRBV28
size: .
D: TRBD1
CDR3: CATDRESYEQYF
DNA: TGTGCCACGGACAGGGAATCCTACGAGCAGTACTTC

J: TRBJ1-2
V: TRBV28
size: few
D: .
CDR3: CAASPGRGYTF
DNA: TGTGCCGCTTCTCCAGGGCGTGGCTACACCTTC

J: TRBJ1-1
V: TRBV6-4
size: few
D: .
CDR3: CASSPVTGREAFF
DNA: TGTGCCAGCAGTCCAGTCACAGGGCGTGAAGCTTTCTTT

J: TRBJ2-5
V: TRBV25-1
size: .
D: .
CDR3: CASSGETQYF
DNA: TGTGCCAGCAGCGGGGAGACCCAGTACTTC

J: TRBJ2-3
V: TRBV19
size: .
D: .
CDR3: CASSIGTPRGTDTQYF
DNA: TGTGCCAGTAGTATAGGCACACCCCGGGGGACAGATACGCAGTATTTT

J: TRBJ1-1
V: TRBV2
size: .
D: TRBD1
CDR3: CASSDLDRGLNEAFF
DNA: TGTGCCAGCAGTGACTTGGACAGGGGGCTGAATGAAGCCTTCTTT

J: TRBJ1-2
V: TRBV25-1
size: .
D: TRBD1
CDR3: CASSGKDRGRYTF
DNA: TGTGCCAGCAGTGGGAAAGACAGGGGTCGCTACACCTTC

J: TRBJ2-2
V: TRBV5-1
size: .
D: TRBD1
CDR3: CASSLAGQGAGTGELFF
DNA: TGCGCCAGCAGCTTGGCCGGACAGGGGGCAGGAACCGGGGAGCTGTTTTTT

J: TRBJ1-5
V: TRBV5-6
size: .
D: .
CDR3: CASSLGGGGWQPQHF
DNA: TGTGCCAGCAGCTTGGGGGGGGGAGGTTGGCAGCCCCAGCATTTT

J: TRBJ2-3
V: TRBV2
size: .
D: TRBD2
CDR3: CASSGHSGSPTDTQYF
DNA: TGTGCCAGCAGTGGACACAGCGGGAGCCCGACAGATACGCAGTATTTT

J: TRBJ1-1
V: TRBV7-2
size: .
D: .
CDR3: CASSFGGSTEAFF
DNA: TGTGCCAGCAGCTTCGGAGGGTCCACTGAAGCTTTCTTT

J: TRBJ1-2
V: TRBV28
size: .
D: .
CDR3: CASSQGNYGYTF
DNA: TGTGCCAGCAGCCAGGGGAACTATGGCTACACCTTC

J: TRBJ2-7
V: TRBV6-1
size: .
D: .
CDR3: CASSEQDREQYF
DNA: TGTGCCAGCAGTGAACAGGATCGCGAGCAGTACTTC

J: TRBJ1-1
V: TRBV6-6
size: .
D: .
CDR3: CASSYFRDKTEAFF
DNA: TGTGCCAGCAGTTACTTCAGGGACAAGACTGAAGCTTTCTTT

J: TRBJ2-7
V: TRBV28
size: .
D: .
CDR3: CASSFGGVGEQYF
DNA: TGTGCCAGCAGTTTCGGGGGAGTGGGCGAGCAGTACTTC

J: TRBJ1-4
V: TRBV10-3
size: .
D: .
CDR3: CAISRGGASNEKLFF
DNA: TGTGCCATCAGTCGAGGGGGGGCGTCTAATGAAAAACTGTTTTTT

J: TRBJ2-5
V: TRBV5-1
size: .
D: .
CDR3: CASRSGGGGGETQYF
DNA: TGCGCCAGCAGAAGTGGTGGAGGGGGCGGGGAGACCCAGTACTTC

J: TRBJ1-5
V: TRBV7-9
size: .
D: .
CDR3: CASSLEGGSNQPQHF
DNA: TGTGCCAGCAGCTTAGAAGGGGGAAGCAATCAGCCCCAGCATTTT

J: TRBJ2-1
V: TRBV5-1
size: .
D: .
CDR3: CASSLAGLYTYNEQFF
DNA: TGCGCCAGCAGCTTGGCAGGACTCTATACCTACAATGAGCAGTTCTTC

J: TRBJ2-1
V: TRBV19
size: .
D: .
CDR3: CASSTGTYNEQFF
DNA: TGTGCCAGTAGTACCGGGACTTACAATGAGCAGTTCTTC

J: TRBJ2-5
V: TRBV7-7
size: .
D: TRBD2
CDR3: CASSASGRAQETQYF
DNA: TGTGCTAGCAGCGCCAGCGGGAGGGCCCAAGAGACCCAGTACTTC

J: TRBJ2-7
V: TRBV6-5
size: .
D: TRBD2
CDR3: CASSLTGGFEQYF
DNA: TGTGCCAGCAGCCTTACGGGGGGTTTTGAGCAGTACTTC

J: TRBJ1-2
V: TRBV20-1
size: .
D: .
CDR3: CSARGSEGYTF
DNA: TGCAGTGCCCGGGGAAGTGAGGGCTACACCTTC

J: TRBJ1-1
V: TRBV15
size: once
D: .
CDR3: CATSRNLQRGVVTEAFF
DNA: TGTGCCACCAGCAGAAATTTACAGCGGGGGGTTGTTACTGAAGCTTTCTTT

J: TRBJ2-7
V: TRBV4-1
size: .
D: TRBD1
CDR3: CASSQGPDRVSYEQYF
DNA: TGCGCCAGCAGCCAAGGTCCCGACAGGGTCTCCTACGAGCAGTACTTC

J: TRBJ1-2
V: TRBV7-9
size: .
D: .
CDR3: CASSLAQGLSPRTF
DNA: TGTGCCAGCAGCTTAGCCCAAGGACTTAGTCCGAGGACCTTC

J: TRBJ2-1
V: TRBV7-7
size: .
D: .
CDR3: CASSLARESEQFF
DNA: TGTGCTAGCAGCTTAGCCCGGGAGAGTGAGCAGTTCTTC

J: TRBJ2-2
V: TRBV28
size: .
D: TRBD2
CDR3: CASRSTSGRSNTGELFF
DNA: TGTGCCAGCAGATCGACTAGCGGGAGATCGAACACCGGGGAGCTGTTTTTT

J: TRBJ2-1
V: TRBV7-9
size: .
D: .
CDR3: CASSLALRNEQFF
DNA: TGTGCCAGCAGCTTAGCTCTCCGTAATGAGCAGTTCTTC

J: TRBJ1-4
V: TRBV6-1
size: .
D: TRBD1
CDR3: CASSEATGGNEKLFF
DNA: TGTGCCAGCAGTGAAGCCACAGGGGGGAATGAAAAACTGTTTTTT

J: TRBJ1-3
V: TRBV9
size: .
D: .
CDR3: CASSVGMPRSGNTIYF
DNA: TGTGCCAGCAGCGTAGGGATGCCCCGGAGTGGAAACACCATATATTTT

J: TRBJ2-6
V: TRBV7-8
size: .
D: .
CDR3: CATQIEFAAGANVLTF
DNA: TGTGCCACCCAGATTGAATTTGCAGCTGGGGCCAACGTCCTGACTTTC

J: TRBJ2-2
V: TRBV27
size: .
D: TRBD2
CDR3: CASSVGTRDTGELFF
DNA: TGTGCCAGCAGCGTCGGGACTAGGGACACCGGGGAGCTGTTTTTT

J: TRBJ1-1
V: TRBV6-1
size: .
D: .
CDR3: CASSTTWTAASEAFF
DNA: TGTGCCAGCAGTACTACCTGGACAGCCGCCTCTGAAGCTTTCTTT

J: TRBJ2-3
V: TRBV19
size: .
D: TRBD2
CDR3: CASSLSGGPPDTQYF
DNA: TGTGCCAGTAGTCTCTCGGGAGGCCCCCCGGATACGCAGTATTTT

J: TRBJ1-6
V: TRBV28
size: .
D: TRBD1
CDR3: CASSTGTGLSPLHF
DNA: TGTGCCAGCAGTACCGGGACAGGGTTATCACCCCTCCACTTT

J: TRBJ2-7
V: TRBV19
size: .
D: .
CDR3: CASRARKMRSSDSIYEQYF
DNA: TGTGCCAGTAGGGCCCGGAAGATGCGGAGCTCCGACTCTATTTACGAGCAGTACTTC

J: TRBJ1-3
V: TRBV5-1
size: few
D: .
CDR3: CASSFTPDSGNTIYF
DNA: TGCGCCAGCAGCTTTACCCCAGACTCTGGAAACACCATATATTTT

J: TRBJ1-4
V: TRBV5-1
size: .
D: TRBD1
CDR3: CASSLGQGVEEKLFF
DNA: TGCGCCAGCAGCCTTGGACAGGGAGTGGAGGAAAAACTGTTTTTT

J: TRBJ2-1
V: TRBV27
size: .
D: TRBD1
CDR3: CASRTGDNEQFF
DNA: TGTGCCAGCAGAACAGGGGACAATGAGCAGTTCTTC

J: TRBJ2-1
V: TRBV4-2
size: .
D: .
CDR3: CASSQGGGYYNEQFF
DNA: TGTGCCAGCAGCCAAGGGGGAGGATACTACAATGAGCAGTTCTTC

J: TRBJ2-3
V: TRBV5-6
size: .
D: TRBD2
CDR3: CASSFGGTRIGTQYF
DNA: TGTGCCAGCAGCTTCGGCGGGACTAGAATCGGTACGCAGTATTTT